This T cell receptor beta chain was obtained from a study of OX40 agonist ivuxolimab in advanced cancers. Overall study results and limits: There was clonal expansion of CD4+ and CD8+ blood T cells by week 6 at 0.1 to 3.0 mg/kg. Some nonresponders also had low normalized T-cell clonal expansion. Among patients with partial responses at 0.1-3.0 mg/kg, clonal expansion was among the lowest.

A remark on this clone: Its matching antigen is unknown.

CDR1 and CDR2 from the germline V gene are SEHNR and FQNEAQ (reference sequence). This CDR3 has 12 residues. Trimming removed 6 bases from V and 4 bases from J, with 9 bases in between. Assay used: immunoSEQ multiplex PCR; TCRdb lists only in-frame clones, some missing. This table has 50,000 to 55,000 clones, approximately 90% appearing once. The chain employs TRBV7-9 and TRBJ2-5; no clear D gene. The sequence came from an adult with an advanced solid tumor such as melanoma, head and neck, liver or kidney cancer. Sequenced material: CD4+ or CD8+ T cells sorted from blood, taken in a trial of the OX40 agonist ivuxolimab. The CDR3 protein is CASSKIGETQYF. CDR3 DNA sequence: TGTGCCAGCAGTAAGATCGGAGAGACCCAGTACTTC.